This T cell receptor (beta chain) derives from a study of cytomegalovirus exposure and HLA in healthy donors. Background on the study: Roughly 85 million unique TCRs from HLA-typed donors made up an early data release. The Caucasian-associated ancestry cluster contained about four fifths of the approximately 430 genotyped donors. Notes on the study in general: The authors listed 150 to 200 TCR beta chains as cytomegalovirus-associated. Productive rates of about 90% or about 30% were seen for most TCR beta V segments in an earlier analysis.

Germline lookup yields CDR1 SGHVS and CDR2 FQNEAQ. J lost 2 bases, V lost 3 bases, and 6 bases had no gene match. The CDR3 has 16 amino acids. Turning to this clone: Its matching antigen is unknown.

PCR amplification relied on 60 Vbeta primers (plus 13 Jbeta primers). The table came from immunoSEQ multiplex PCR; TCRdb's copy has only in-frame clones and leaves some out. The profile shows around 130,000 clones, approximately 76% of them singletons. The sequenced material came from PBMCs. This clonotype originated in a man aged 40-49 years in good health and CMV-seronegative. The chain employs TRBV7-8 and TRBJ2-7, with 11 bases matching TRBD1. Written as DNA, the CDR3 is TGTGCCAGCAGCTTCCCGGGACAGGGGGAGGCCTACGAGCAGTACTTC. Residues: CASSFPGQGEAYEQYF.